Presented here are 27 T cell receptor beta chains from one specimen sequenced in a study of blood T cells in healthy people across ages. Combining a sample-barcoded 5' primer with a J-beta primer mix, a second PCR ran for roughly 6 to 11 cycles. TCRdb re-derived calls from the 5' RACE reads in MiXCR, one entry per CDR3 protein. Of about 1,400,000 distinct CDR3 sequences in the sample, around two fifths were seen once. The source material was blood. These receptors were collected from a woman aged 18-35 years in good health.

This clonotype was seen more than once but under ten times. This rearrangement joins TRBV5-1 to TRBJ1-1; D is undetermined. Per the germline V gene, CDR1 is SGHRS and CDR2 is YFSETQ. This CDR3 is built from 15 residues. The V gene lost 0 bases and the J gene lost 1 base, with 10 bases spanning the gap. The CDR3 loop reads CASSLEGNTNTEAFF. Here the CDR3 DNA reads TGCGCCAGCAGCTTGGAGGGCAACACGAACACTGAAGCTTTCTTT.

This clonotype turned up a few times. The rearrangement links TRBV2 to TRBJ2-3; no definite D call. CDR3 size: 15 residues. V was shortened by 2 bases and J by 0 bases, with 9 bases between the two germline ends. Germline CDR1 reads SNHLY; CDR2 reads FYNNEI. This CDR3 reads CASSELPASTDTQYF. The CDR3, as DNA: TGTGCCAGCAGTGAACTACCTGCGAGCACAGATACGCAGTATTTT.

This clonotype was recorded once. The rearrangement links TRBV6-1 to TRBJ2-5; D is possibly TRBD1 (6 bases). Gene TRBJ2-7 matches the end of the DNA better, so the J call may be wrong. CDR1 MNHNS and CDR2 SASEGT come from the germline V gene. The CDR3 runs to 13 residues. The CDR3 bases are TGTGCCAGCGACCGGGACACCTCTTACGAGCAGTACTTC. Translated, it gives CASDRDTSYEQYF.

In the case of this clonotype: A clone one base away is much larger, so this may be a read error. The chain couples TRBV12-3 or TRBV12-4 to TRBJ2-3; D is unresolved. The CDR3 length is 15 residues. This chain's CDR3 is CASILELSSTDTQYF. The CDR3 DNA reads TGTGCCAGCATTTTAGAACTTTCTAGCACAGATACGCAGTATTTT.

The J gene is TRBJ2-3, the V gene TRBV6-1; D perhaps matches TRBD2 (5 bases). There are 18 residues in the CDR3. The germline V gene has CDR1 MNHNS and CDR2 SASEGT. V gave up 6 bases and J gave up 0 bases, with 22 bases separating them. CDR3 sequence reads: CASRARRAPGLSTDTQYF. Written as DNA, the CDR3 is TGTGCCAGCAGGGCTCGACGCGCCCCAGGACTTAGCACAGATACGCAGTATTTT.

V and J are TRBV20-1 and TRBJ1-1; 7 nucleotides line up with TRBD1. The junction had 7 bases not matched to a gene; V was cut back by 3 bases and J by 3 bases. This CDR3 region has 14 residues. Germline lookup yields CDR1 DFQATT and CDR2 SNEGSKA (reference sequence). Written as DNA, the CDR3 is TGCAGTGCTAGGACCGGGACAGTGGACACTGAAGCTTTCTTT. It is translated as CSARTGTVDTEAFF.

This chain uses TRBV9 with TRBJ1-1; tentative D call: TRBD1 (5 bases). The V gene lost 2 bases and the J gene lost 2 bases, with 13 bases spanning the gap. The CDR3 loop spans 15 amino acids. Germline V gives CDR1 SGDLS, CDR2 YYNGEE. CDR3 amino acids: CASSVPEDSNTEAFF. CDR3 bases: TGTGCCAGCAGCGTGCCTGAAGACAGCAACACTGAAGCTTTCTTT.

This clonotype was found once. The genes are TRBV6-6 and TRBJ1-5; D gene unclear. CDR3 length equals 13 residues. V lost 10 bases and J lost 0, with 10 bases in between. Germline CDR1 and CDR2: MNHNY and SVGAGI (reference sequence). In nucleotides, the CDR3 is TGTGCCACCATACCCAGTAGCAATCAGCCCCAGCATTTT. This sequence encodes CATIPSSNQPQHF.

This clonotype came up a few times. The rearrangement joins TRBV6-5 to TRBJ1-2, with a possible D match to TRBD1 (6 bases). The V end was cut by 7 bases, the J end by 2 bases, with 14 bases between. This CDR3 has 14 amino acids. CDR1 MNHEY and CDR2 SVGAGI come from the germline V gene. This CDR3 is CASTEGGRNYGYTF. The DNA of the CDR3 is TGTGCCAGCACCGAAGGGGGACGGAACTATGGCTACACCTTC.

To note about this clonotype: A read error may produce the germline difference seen at one junction end. V is TRBV2 and J is TRBJ1-1; the D gene is possibly TRBD1 (5 bases). This CDR3 is built from 13 residues. From germline, CDR1 is SNHLY and CDR2 FYNNEI. The CDR3 is CVSAWGSTTEAFF. CDR3 bases: TGTGTCAGCGCCTGGGGCTCGACCACTGAGGCTTTCTTT. The variable domain in full, with the rest retrieved from reference TRBV2 and TRBJ1-1, is EPEVTQTPSHQVTQMGQEVILRCVPISNHLYFYWYRQILGQKVEFLVSFYNNEISEKSEIFDDQFSVERPDGSNFTLKIRSTKLEDSAMYFCVSAWGSTTEAFFGQGTRLTVV.

The chain carries TRBV5-1 and TRBJ1-6; perhaps TRBD1 as D (6 bases). Per germline, CDR1 SGHRS and CDR2 YFSETQ. CDR3 size: 16 residues. V lost 3 bases to trimming and J lost 7 bases, with 17 bases between them. The CDR3 protein is CASSSTSDSSNSPLHF. For the CDR3, the DNA is TGCGCCAGCAGCTCTACCTCGGACAGTTCAAATTCACCCCTCCACTTT. The full variable domain, with the rest looked up from reference TRBV5-1 and TRBJ1-6, is KAGVTQTPRYLIKTRGQQVTLSCSPISGHRSVSWYQQTPGQGLQFLFEYFSETQRNKGNFPGRFSGRQFSNSRSEMNVSTLELGDSALYLCASSSTSDSSNSPLHFGNGTRLTVT.

The chain carries TRBV27 and TRBJ2-7, with 7 bases fitting TRBD1. Losses at the gene ends were 3 bases for V and 5 bases for J; bases not matched to a gene: 10. Germline loops: CDR1 MNHEY, CDR2 SMNVEV (reference sequence). The CDR3 extends over 15 amino acids. CDR3 DNA: TGTGCCAGCAGTTTGGTGGGCAGGGGGAGCCACGAGCAGTACTTC. Encoded protein: CASSLVGRGSHEQYF.

Comments on this clonotype: The junction and the germline gene differ at one end; a read error may be behind it. J is TRBJ2-1 and V is TRBV18, with D possibly called TRBD1 or TRBD2 (5 bases each). CDR1 KGHSH and CDR2 LQKENI come from the germline V gene. The CDR3 loop spans 15 amino acids. The CDR3: CASSPSWGNYDEQFF. In DNA form, the CDR3 reads TGTGCCAGCTCACCCTCGTGGGGGAACTACGATGAGCAGTTCTTC.

This clonotype was picked up a small number of times. The rearrangement links TRBV9 to TRBJ2-4; D unresolved. The closer fit of TRBJ2-7 to the DNA end suggests the J call may be wrong. Germline V gene lookup returns CDR1 SGDLS and CDR2 YYNGEE. CDR3 size: 14 residues. CDR3 sequence reads: CASSPTSSPHEQYF. CDR3 coding DNA: TGTGCCAGCAGCCCCACGTCCTCCCCCCACGAGCAGTACTTC.

This chain connects TRBV12-3 or TRBV12-4 to TRBJ1-2, with TRBD1 matching over 8 bases. Losses at the gene ends were 5 bases for V and 6 bases for J; bases not matched to a gene: 5. The CDR3 runs 13 residues. The CDR3 DNA sequence: TGTGCCAGCAGTGCAGGACAGGGCCATGGCTACACCTTC. Translating gives CASSAGQGHGYTF.

Remarks on this clonotype: Compared with germline, one end of the junction differs, possibly owing to a read error. V and J are TRBV27 and TRBJ2-3; D is unresolved. The CDR3 is made up of 14 amino acids. The V gene's germline CDR1 is MNHEY and CDR2 SMNVEV (reference sequence). The CDR3 loop is CVSITRPFTDTQYF. CDR3 nucleotide sequence: TGTGTCAGCATTACGCGACCCTTCACAGATACGCAGTATTTT.

This clonotype was seen a few times. The V and J genes are TRBV7-8 and TRBJ1-2; D might be TRBD1 (5 bases). The CDR3 is 14 amino acids. The V end lost 9 bases, the J end lost 0 bases, and 14 bases lay between the germline ends. Germline lookup yields CDR1 SGHVS and CDR2 FQNEAQ. As DNA, the CDR3 is TGTGCCAGTAACTCGGGGGTAGCTAACTATGGCTACACCTTC. It specifies CASNSGVANYGYTF.

The chain has TRBV5-1 and TRBJ2-3; no definite D call. The V end lost 4 bases, the J end lost 2 bases, and 11 bases lay between the germline ends. Germline CDR1 is SGHRS and CDR2 is YFSETQ. CDR3 length equals 14 residues. The CDR3 bases are TGCGCCAGCAGCCCCCCCCGATACACAGATACGCAGTATTTT. This gives the protein CASSPPRYTDTQYF.

Turning to this clonotype: At one boundary the junction diverges from the germline segment, which might be a read error. This chain links TRBV20-1 with TRBJ1-2; D remains unclear. This CDR3 has 16 residues. Germline V gene data show CDR1 as DFQATT and CDR2 as SNEGSKA (reference sequence). CDR3 bases: TGCAGTGCTAGAGACCGGGCGGGGTCAGCTAACAATGGCTACACCTTC. Its translation: CSARDRAGSANNGYTF.

This chain joins TRBV7-2 and TRBJ1-1; no clear D. The length of the CDR3 is 15 residues. Germline values: CDR1 SGHTA, CDR2 FQGNSA. V was shortened by 1 base and J by 0 bases, with 9 bases between the two germline ends. CDR3 region: CASSLGSRLNTEAFF. The CDR3 DNA reads TGTGCCAGCAGCTTAGGGTCACGACTGAACACTGAAGCTTTCTTT.

The J gene is TRBJ2-5, the V gene TRBV2, with D perhaps TRBD2 (5 bases). The CDR3 spans 13 residues. Deletions cut 4 bases from V and 5 bases from J, with 11 bases between. Germline assignment: CDR1 SNHLY and CDR2 FYNNEI. The DNA of the CDR3 is TGTGCCAGCAGTGGGGAGATATTGGAGACCCAGTACTTC. The encoded protein is CASSGEILETQYF.

The J gene is TRBJ1-5, the V gene TRBV29-1; no definite D call. Per the germline V gene, CDR1 is SQVTM and CDR2 is ANQGSEA. This CDR3 spans 14 amino acids. As DNA, the CDR3 is TGCAGAGTGAAACCAGCCGGGCGTCGGCAGCCCCAGCATTTT. Amino acid sequence: CRVKPAGRRQPQHF.

This clonotype was seen just once. V gene TRBV3-1 combines with J gene TRBJ2-4, with 9 bases fitting TRBD1. Trimming removed 1 base from V and 15 bases from J; junction bases left unmatched: 16. Germline-derived CDR1 and CDR2 are LGHDT and YNNKEL (reference sequence). The length of the CDR3 is 16 residues. The CDR3 sequence: CASSQAQGAQQDERYF. In DNA, the CDR3 is TGTGCCAGCAGCCAAGCACAGGGGGCACAGCAGGACGAGCGGTACTTC. Full variable domain (remainder filled in from reference TRBV3-1 and TRBJ2-4): DTAVSQTPKYLVTQMGNDKSIKCEQNLGHDTMYWYKQDSKKFLKIMFSYNNKELIINETVPNRFSPKSPDKAHLNLHINSLELGDSAVYFCASSQAQGAQQDERYFGAGTRLSVL.

The rearrangement uses TRBV27 and TRBJ1-1; D is uncertain. Trimming stripped 5 bases from V and 0 bases from J, with 16 bases between. CDR3 length: 16 amino acids. Germline values: CDR1 MNHEY, CDR2 SMNVEV (reference sequence). CDR3: CASSPDAYFMNTEAFF. The DNA for the CDR3 is TGTGCCAGCAGTCCCGACGCGTATTTCATGAACACTGAAGCTTTCTTT.

This clonotype was counted a few times. The chain carries TRBV29-1 and TRBJ1-5, with TRBD1 identical over 7 bases. The CDR3 spans 14 residues. V trimming: 7 bases; J trimming: 3 bases; junction bases outside the gene matches: 9. CDR1 is SQVTM and CDR2 is ANQGSEA in the germline V gene. CDR3 in amino acids: CSGRQGGPNQPQHF. CDR3 nucleotide sequence: TGCAGCGGTCGACAGGGTGGGCCCAATCAGCCCCAGCATTTT.

This chain joins TRBV7-9 and TRBJ1-1; D not certain. Germline V gene data show CDR1 as SEHNR and CDR2 as FQNEAQ (reference sequence). V was cut by 4 bases and J by 0 bases, with 15 bases left in between. This CDR3 region has 16 residues. CDR3 nucleotide sequence: TGTGCCAGCAGCTCCTATTTGACATCCTTGAACACTGAAGCTTTCTTT. Protein sequence: CASSSYLTSLNTEAFF. Drawing the rest from reference TRBV7-9 and TRBJ1-1, the complete variable domain is DTGVSQNPRHKITKRGQNVTFRCDPISEHNRLYWYRQTLGQGPEFLTYFQNEAQLEKSRLLSDRFSAERPKGSFSTLEIQRTEQGDSAMYLCASSSYLTSLNTEAFFGQGTRLTVV.

Remarks on this clonotype: At one boundary the junction diverges from the germline segment, which might be a read error. The J gene is TRBJ1-2, the V gene TRBV3-1; D unresolved. CDR1 is LGHDT and CDR2 is YNNKEL in the germline V gene (reference sequence). The CDR3 is made up of 15 amino acids. CDR3: CASSQEGLANYDYTF. The CDR3 coding sequence is TGTGCCAGCAGCCAAGAAGGCCTAGCTAACTATGACTACACCTTC.